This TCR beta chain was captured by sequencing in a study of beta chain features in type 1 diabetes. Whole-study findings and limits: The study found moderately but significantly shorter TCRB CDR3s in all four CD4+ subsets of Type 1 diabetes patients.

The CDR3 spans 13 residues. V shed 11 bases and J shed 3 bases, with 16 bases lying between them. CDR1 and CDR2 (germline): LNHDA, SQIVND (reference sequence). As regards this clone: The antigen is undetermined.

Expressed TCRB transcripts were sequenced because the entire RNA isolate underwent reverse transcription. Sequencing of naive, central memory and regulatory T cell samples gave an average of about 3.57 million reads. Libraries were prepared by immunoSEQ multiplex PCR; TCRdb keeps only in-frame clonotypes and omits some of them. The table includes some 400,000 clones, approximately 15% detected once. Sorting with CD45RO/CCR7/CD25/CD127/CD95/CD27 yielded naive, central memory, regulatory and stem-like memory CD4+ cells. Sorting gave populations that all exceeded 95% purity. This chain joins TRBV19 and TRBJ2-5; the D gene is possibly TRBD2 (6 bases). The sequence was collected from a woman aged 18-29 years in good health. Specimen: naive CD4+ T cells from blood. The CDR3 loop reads CAVGGSGEETQYF. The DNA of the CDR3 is TGTGCCGTCGGAGGGTCCGGGGAAGAGACCCAGTACTTC.